This T cell receptor (beta chain) was sequenced during a study of T-cell memory formation after mild COVID-19. From the 5' RACE reads, TCRdb called clonotypes with MiXCR, one entry per CDR3 protein. Seen here are about 400,000 distinct CDR3 sequences, around 14% observed once, and the top ten hold around 22%. Notes on the study in general: Memory from before infection featured some responding clones, which suggests cross-reactive memory joined. Whether day 37 second-wave clones are SARS-CoV-2-specific was not confirmed. Researchers report contracting CD4+ clones mostly in CM and EM, with CD8+ clones in EMRA.

The CDR3 totals 14 residues. Trimming took off 3 bases at V and 2 bases at J, with 11 bases between the two ends. As regards this clonotype: No antigen is known for it.

The chain employs TRBV12-3 or TRBV12-4 and TRBJ2-7; D is possibly TRBD1 (5 bases). The sample taken for sequencing was PBMCs or a T cell subset sorted from them (not recorded which). The source is a man aged 18-30 years who had mild COVID-19 (a few samples of this study predate the infection). Cell type and time point are not known. The CDR3 spells CASSFGAGAYEQYF. CDR3 DNA: TGTGCCAGCAGTTTTGGGGCCGGAGCCTACGAGCAGTACTTC.